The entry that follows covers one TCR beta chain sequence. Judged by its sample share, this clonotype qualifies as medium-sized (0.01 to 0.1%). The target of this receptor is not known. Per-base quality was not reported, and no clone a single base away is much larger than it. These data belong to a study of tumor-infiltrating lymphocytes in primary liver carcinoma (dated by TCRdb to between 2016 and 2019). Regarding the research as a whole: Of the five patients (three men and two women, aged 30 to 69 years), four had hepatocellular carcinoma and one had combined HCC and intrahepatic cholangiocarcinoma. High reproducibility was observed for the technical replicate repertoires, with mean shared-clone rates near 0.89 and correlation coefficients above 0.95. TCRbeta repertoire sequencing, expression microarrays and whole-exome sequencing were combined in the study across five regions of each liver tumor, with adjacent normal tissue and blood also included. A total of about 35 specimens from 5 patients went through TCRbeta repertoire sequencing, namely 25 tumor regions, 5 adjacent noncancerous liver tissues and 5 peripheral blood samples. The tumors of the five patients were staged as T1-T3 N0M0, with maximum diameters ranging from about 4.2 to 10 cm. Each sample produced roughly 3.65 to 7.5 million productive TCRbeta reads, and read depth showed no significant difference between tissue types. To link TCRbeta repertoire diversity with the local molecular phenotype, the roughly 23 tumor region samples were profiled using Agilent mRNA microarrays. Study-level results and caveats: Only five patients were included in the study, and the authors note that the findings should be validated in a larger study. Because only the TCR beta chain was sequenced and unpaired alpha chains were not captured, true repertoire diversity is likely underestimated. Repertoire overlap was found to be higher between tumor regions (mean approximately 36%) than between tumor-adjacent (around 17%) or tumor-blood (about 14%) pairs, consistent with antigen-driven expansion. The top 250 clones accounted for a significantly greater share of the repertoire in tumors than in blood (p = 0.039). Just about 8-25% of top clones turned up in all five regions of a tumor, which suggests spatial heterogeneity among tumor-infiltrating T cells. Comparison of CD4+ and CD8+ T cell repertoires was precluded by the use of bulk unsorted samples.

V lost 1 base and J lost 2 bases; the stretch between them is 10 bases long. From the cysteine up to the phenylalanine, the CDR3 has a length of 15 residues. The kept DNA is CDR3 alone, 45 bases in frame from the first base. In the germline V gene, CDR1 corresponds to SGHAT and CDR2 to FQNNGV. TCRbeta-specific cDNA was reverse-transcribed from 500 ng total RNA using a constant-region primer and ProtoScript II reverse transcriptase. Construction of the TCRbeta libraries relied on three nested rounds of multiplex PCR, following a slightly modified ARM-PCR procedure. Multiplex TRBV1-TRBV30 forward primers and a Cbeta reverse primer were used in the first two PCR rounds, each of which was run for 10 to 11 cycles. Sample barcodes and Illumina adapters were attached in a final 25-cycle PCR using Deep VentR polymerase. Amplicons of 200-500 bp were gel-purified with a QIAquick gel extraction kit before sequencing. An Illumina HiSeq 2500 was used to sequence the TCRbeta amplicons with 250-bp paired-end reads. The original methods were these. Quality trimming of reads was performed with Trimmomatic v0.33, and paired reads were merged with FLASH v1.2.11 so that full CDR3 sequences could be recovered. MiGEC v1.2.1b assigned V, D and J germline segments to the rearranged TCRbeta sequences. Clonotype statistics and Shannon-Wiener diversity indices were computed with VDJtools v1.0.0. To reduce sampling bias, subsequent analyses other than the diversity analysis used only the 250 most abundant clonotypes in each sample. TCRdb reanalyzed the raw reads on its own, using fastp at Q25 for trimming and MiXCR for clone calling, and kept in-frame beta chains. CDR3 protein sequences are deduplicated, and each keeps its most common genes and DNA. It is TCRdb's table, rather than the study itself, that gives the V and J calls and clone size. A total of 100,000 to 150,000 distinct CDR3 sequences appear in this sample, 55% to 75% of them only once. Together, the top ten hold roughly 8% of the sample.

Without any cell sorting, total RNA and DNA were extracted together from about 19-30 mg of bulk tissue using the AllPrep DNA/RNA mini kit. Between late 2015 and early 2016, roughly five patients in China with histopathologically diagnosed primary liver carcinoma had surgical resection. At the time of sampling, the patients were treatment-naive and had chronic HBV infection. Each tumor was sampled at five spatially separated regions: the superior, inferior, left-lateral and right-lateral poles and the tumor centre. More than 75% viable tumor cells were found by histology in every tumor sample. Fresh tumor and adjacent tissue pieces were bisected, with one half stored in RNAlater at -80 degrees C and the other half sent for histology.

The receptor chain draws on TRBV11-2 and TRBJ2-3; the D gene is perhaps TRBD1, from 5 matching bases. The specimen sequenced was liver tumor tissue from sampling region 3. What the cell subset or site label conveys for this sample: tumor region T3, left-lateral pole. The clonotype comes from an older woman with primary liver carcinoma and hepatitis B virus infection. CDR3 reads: CASSLAPGSTDTQYF. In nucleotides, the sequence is TGTGCCAGCAGCTTAGCCCCAGGGTCCACAGATACGCAGTATTTT. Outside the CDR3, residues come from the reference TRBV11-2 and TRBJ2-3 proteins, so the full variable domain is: EAGVAQSPRYKIIEKRQSVAFWCNPISGHATLYWYQQILGQGPKLLIQFQNNGVVDDSQLPKDRFSAERLKGVDSTLKIQPAKLEDSAVYLCASSLAPGSTDTQYFGPGTRLTVL.